The 5 T cell receptor beta chains below all came from one sample that was sequenced in a study of radiation and T cells in renal cell carcinoma (dated by TCRdb to about 2020). Reading the label with the study, this specimen's time point is: blood 4 weeks post-SBRT, at nephrectomy. The treatment or condition label corresponds to: 15 Gy SBRT to primary tumor, nephrectomy 4 weeks later. Library preparation was by the immunoSEQ multiplex PCR assay. Held by TCRdb, this immuneACCESS table contains in-frame sequences only and omits some clones. Under half of the omission traces to an unresolved V gene where checked; the cause of the rest is unknown. The sample table lists 130,000 to 150,000 clones, approximately 86% of them with a count of one. In total, the top ten clones hold 15% to 20% of the sample. Source: blood, taken from a patient whose treatment included radiotherapy and nephrectomy. Receptor source: a woman between 50 and 59 years old with renal cell carcinoma.

This chain uses TRBV11-2 with TRBJ2-7, with TRBD1 identical over 10 bases. The V and J ends lost 1 base and 6 bases, in that order; junction bases with no gene match: 9. Germline V gene lookup returns CDR1 SGHAT and CDR2 FQNNGV. This CDR3 is 16 amino acids long. The chain's CDR3 is CASSLGRGQGVREQYF. The CDR3 nucleotides read TGTGCCAGCAGCTTAGGACGCGGACAGGGGGTTCGCGAGCAGTACTTC.

CDR3 amino acids: CASTPGTGFYEQYF. In DNA, the CDR3 is TGTGCCAGCACGCCCGGGACAGGGTTCTACGAGCAGTACTTC. J is TRBJ2-7 and V is TRBV18; TRBD1 aligns across 9 bases. Per the germline V gene, CDR1 is KGHSH and CDR2 is LQKENI. The length of the CDR3 is 14 residues. V was pared by 8 bases and J by 3 bases, with 8 bases of the junction left unmatched.

The CDR3: CASSRYPDTQYF. CDR3 bases: TGTGCCAGCAGCCGTTATCCAGATACGCAGTATTTT. The chain couples TRBV5-4 to TRBJ2-3; D unresolved. The V and J ends lost 4 bases and 4 bases respectively, with 7 bases between them. The CDR3 covers 12 residues. Per the germline V gene, CDR1 is SGHNT and CDR2 is YYREEE (reference sequence).

This chain connects TRBV19 to TRBJ2-7, with 7 bases identical to TRBD1. Germline CDR1 is LNHDA and CDR2 is SQIVND (reference sequence). This CDR3 contains 15 residues. Germline trimming cut 5 bases from V and 3 bases from J; bases unmatched to any gene: 10. The DNA for the CDR3 is TGTGCCAGTAGTCTATCCGGGACAGCCCTCTACGAGCAGTACTTC. Protein product: CASSLSGTALYEQYF. Complete variable domain (other parts from reference TRBV19 and TRBJ2-7): DGGITQSPKYLFRKEGQNVTLSCEQNLNHDAMYWYRQDPGQGLRLIYYSQIVNDFQKGDIAEGYSVSREKKESFPLTVTSAQKNPTAFYLCASSLSGTALYEQYFGPGTRLTVT.

The chain has TRBV9 and TRBJ2-3, with D perhaps matching TRBD2 (6 bases). V was pared by 3 bases and J by 0 bases, with 14 bases between. The V gene's germline CDR1 is SGDLS and CDR2 YYNGEE. CDR3 length: 16 amino acids. The CDR3: CASSESLASSTDTQYF. In DNA, the CDR3 is TGTGCCAGCAGCGAGTCTCTAGCGTCTAGCACAGATACGCAGTATTTT.